This record looks at one T cell receptor (beta chain) sequence and its context. Its antigen target is currently unknown. Base qualities were left out, and no much larger clone turns up one base away. The TCR beta CDR3 regions were amplified from the RNA transcripts. The TCR CDR3 was subjected to a first round of RT-PCR using the HTBI primer set and the Qiagen OneStep RT-PCR kit. A second multiplex PCR round built the libraries, followed by size selection and purification. Sequencing of the libraries was done on an Illumina HiSeq2000 using paired-end 100 bp reads. The original methods were these. SOAPnuke was used to process the raw data, removing reads that contained adapters or uncalled bases, had a mean Phred below 15, or lacked an exact match to the constant primer or identifier. COPE v1.2.5 was used to merge high-quality paired reads, and clonotypes were defined as unique nucleotide sequences. MiTCR v1.1 was used to align the clonotypes against IMGT TRBV, TRBD and TRBJ reference segments. Only V-J combinations with frequency above 0.0001, covering about 99% of repertoires, were analysed. The TCS score was defined as F50 (clonal expansion) divided by E x V (chaos), with BLOSUM62-based TCRdist calculated between CDR3 peptides within each V-J. Welch's t-statistics and random forest reduced 450 to 600 V-J features to 13, which were used in a naive Bayes classifier (R e1071). The similarity between thyroid and blood repertoires was quantified using the Morisita-Horn index. Starting from the raw public reads, TCRdb applied fastp trimming at Q25, assembled clones with MiXCR and retained in-frame beta chains. Every entry covers one CDR3 protein and lists the most common genes and DNA from its rows. TCRdb's processing, not the authors', yielded these V and J calls. The sample table holds over 700,000 distinct CDR3 sequences, of which about 38% were seen once. The ten largest clonotypes hold approximately 8.7% of the sample.

This entry belongs to a study of T cells in Graves' hyperthyroidism and ophthalmopathy (dated by TCRdb to the late 2010s). About the investigation overall: Peripheral blood samples were taken at the time of initial diagnosis, prior to any treatment. After blood sampling, hyperthyroidism patients were treated with methimazole at a starting dose of 30 mg daily, and ophthalmopathy patients were treated with high-dose intravenous methylprednisolone. To identify distinguishing TCR V-J signatures, a discovery cohort of about 95 patients was used, comprising roughly 45 with Graves' ophthalmopathy and approximately 57 with stable Graves' hyperthyroidism. According to the paper, TCR Vbeta CDR3 sequencing was carried out on roughly 130 peripheral blood samples, which came from fewer than 50 ophthalmopathy, fewer than 80 hyperthyroidism and some 17 progressor patients. In addition, the study compared T-cell repertoires in thyroid tissue and in blood from five or six Graves' hyperthyroidism patients. The 95 to 100 discovery patients were randomly split 7:3 into training and test sets. An independent validation cohort of 18 to 20 hyperthyroidism patients and approximately 15 patients who later progressed to ophthalmopathy tested prospective prediction of ophthalmopathy.

Graves' hyperthyroidism was defined as stable when no progression to ophthalmopathy occurred over 18 months of follow-up. The hyperthyroidism patients were between 18 and 65 years old and newly diagnosed, with a disease duration of less than 2 months. Patients with uncontrolled infections, other autoimmune diseases, pregnancy or lactation were excluded. Diagnoses were established on the basis of clinical symptoms, serum thyroxine and TRAb, thyroid ultrasound, and orbital computed tomography. PBMCs were isolated from roughly 10 ml of fresh peripheral blood by Ficoll-Paque density gradient centrifugation. Total RNA was extracted with Trizol reagent, and quality was checked on an Agilent 2100 Bioanalyzer. General findings and caveats noted by the study authors: During validation, the model predicted progression to ophthalmopathy a median of roughly 7.1 months ahead of onset, with around 71% sensitivity and less than 85% specificity. No statistical method was used to fix the sample size in advance, and group allocation was not hidden from the investigators. Most expanded thyroid clonotypes (frequency above 0.001) were also detected in blood, suggesting blood repertoires may reflect thyroid immune responses. A model built on a 13 V-J signature distinguished ophthalmopathy from stable hyperthyroidism, reaching 85% to 90% sensitivity and under 84% specificity in cross-validation and 80%/75% in testing.

From the cysteine through the phenylalanine, the CDR3 covers 15 amino acids. The read is trimmed to its CDR3 DNA, 45 bases read in frame from base 1. At the junction V is shortened by 2 bases and J by 3 bases, with 14 bases in between. CDR1 and CDR2 (MNHNY, SVGAGI) derive from the germline V gene (reference sequence). The source is a man between 18 and 29 years old with Graves' hyperthyroidism. The sequenced sample consisted of blood. The chain is assembled from TRBV6-6 and TRBJ2-7, with the D gene possibly TRBD1 or TRBD2, each one fitting 5 bases. This receptor has the CDR3 CASSYPGTANYEQYF. The DNA reads as follows: TGTGCCAGCAGTTACCCCGGGACGGCTAACTACGAGCAGTACTTC.